The 8 T cell receptor beta chains presented below share a single source sample, sequenced in a study of early T cells in non-severe SARS-CoV-2 infection. TCRdb recomputed calls from the 5' RACE reads with MiXCR, one row per CDR3 protein. The table lists 25,000 to 35,000 distinct CDR3 sequences, roughly 2.8% of them singletons, with around 0.72% in the top ten. Sequenced material: whole blood. These receptors were collected from an adult who was a healthcare worker with PCR-confirmed SARS-CoV-2 infection or an uninfected control (not recorded which).

This clonotype was seen repeatedly, ten times or more. The V call is TRBV7-8, the J call TRBJ2-2; no clear D gene. Germline CDR1 SGHVS, CDR2 FQNEAQ. The CDR3 is 14 residues long. Trimming removed 3 bases at V and 2 bases at J, with 7 bases between. CDR3 sequence (DNA): TGTGCCAGCAGCTTGGACCGAAACACCGGGGAGCTGTTTTTT. This gives the protein CASSLDRNTGELFF.

At least ten counts were recorded for this clonotype. A junction boundary mismatches the germline segment, possibly from a read error. The CDR3 sequence: CASSLDGQNSEAFF. The CDR3 DNA reads as TGTGCCAGCAGCTTAGATGGACAGAACTCTGAAGCTTTCTTT. The chain employs TRBV11-3 and TRBJ1-1; D might be TRBD1 (6 bases). Germline CDR1 and CDR2: SGHNT and YENEEA. The CDR3 runs 14 residues. Variable domain in full (rest from reference TRBV11-3 and TRBJ1-1): EAGVVQSPRYKIIEKKQPVAFWCNPISGHNTLYWYLQNLGQGPELLIRYENEEAVDDSQLPKDRFSAERLKGVDSTLKIQPAELGDSAVYLCASSLDGQNSEAFFGQGTRLTVV.

This clonotype was recorded at least ten times. CDR3 DNA sequence: TGCAGTGCTAGAGAGCGGGCAGCTTATGGCTACACCTTC. It encodes CSARERAAYGYTF. This rearrangement joins TRBV20-1 to TRBJ1-2; D unresolved. The CDR3 spans 13 residues. V shed 0 bases and J shed 5 bases, with 10 bases lying between them. Germline loops: CDR1 DFQATT, CDR2 SNEGSKA (reference sequence).

The chain links TRBV11-2 to TRBJ1-1; D uncertain. V shed 3 bases and J shed 0 bases, with 8 bases lying between them. Germline assignment: CDR1 SGHAT and CDR2 FQNNGV. The CDR3 is made up of 14 amino acids. This CDR3 is CASSFVQMNTEAFF. Written as DNA, the CDR3 is TGTGCCAGCAGCTTCGTACAGATGAACACTGAAGCTTTCTTT.

This clonotype was counted at least ten times. CDR3 in DNA: TGCGCCAGCAGTCCCAGCTTGGGGAGGACTAACACTGAAGCTTTCTTT. Translation gives CASSPSLGRTNTEAFF. The J gene is TRBJ1-1, the V gene TRBV5-1; D remains ambiguous. Per the germline V gene, CDR1 is SGHRS and CDR2 is YFSETQ. The V end lost 5 bases, the J end lost 2 bases, and 19 bases lay between the germline ends. The CDR3 is 16 amino acids.

This clonotype was seen repeatedly, ten times or more. The gene calls are TRBV11-2 and TRBJ2-7, with D possibly TRBD1 on 6 matching bases. Germline CDR1 reads SGHAT; CDR2 reads FQNNGV. The CDR3 has 14 amino acids. The V and J ends lost 5 bases and 2 bases respectively, with 13 bases between them. CDR3 coding DNA: TGTGCCAGCAGCACCTACAGGGCCCCCTACGAGCAGTACGTC. This gives the protein CASSTYRAPYEQYV.

This clonotype was picked up many times. This chain connects TRBV20-1 to TRBJ1-1; D not resolved. The CDR3 runs 12 residues. V was trimmed by 5 bases and J by 0 bases, leaving 7 bases between them. From germline, CDR1 is DFQATT and CDR2 SNEGSKA (reference sequence). CDR3 residues: CSAATLNTEAFF. The CDR3 DNA reads as TGCAGTGCTGCCACGTTGAACACTGAAGCTTTCTTT.

There are many counts of this clonotype. V and J are TRBV5-1 and TRBJ1-4, with TRBD1 matching over 12 bases. This CDR3 spans 15 amino acids. V lost 4 bases, J lost 8 bases, and 6 bases stayed unmatched. CDR1 and CDR2 (germline): SGHRS, YFSETQ. The CDR3 DNA reads as TGCGCCAGCAGCGCCGGGACAGGGGGCAACGAAAAACTGTTTTTT. Its translation: CASSAGTGGNEKLFF.